Sequencing of this TCR beta chain was carried out in a study of blood T cell repertoires in COVID-19 (dated by TCRdb to the early 2020s). As for the study more broadly: Samples covering the acute and convalescent phases of COVID-19 were provided by collaborators in the United States, Italy and Spain. The material from the prospective study consisted of cDNA or gDNA derived from T cells, B-cell-depleted T cells, or PBMCs. HLA class I and class II types, where available, came from metadata supplied by the sample provider rather than from assay-based typing. Nearly every sample came with metadata listing a de-identified subject ID, COVID-19 status, age in years and sex. The repertoires were made available in a free public database intended to serve as a resource for research on the immune response to SARS-CoV-2. Deeply sampled blood TCRbeta repertoires from subjects exposed to, actively infected with, or recovered from COVID-19 were included in the dataset. The samples were drawn from the first 160 participants of the ongoing ImmuneRACE study and from over a thousand subjects provided by 6 global collaborators.

TCRbeta CDR3 regions were amplified from genomic DNA using the immunoSEQ Assay, a bias-controlled multiplex PCR. The paper's processing steps were these. Nucleated cell counts per sample were estimated from amplification of reference gene primers within the assay. To quantify the absolute abundance of each unique TCRbeta CDR3 rearrangement, sequence reads were collapsed and filtered. For each sample, productive Simpson clonality was calculated as the square root of Simpson's diversity index over productive rearrangements. Here the immuneACCESS table is served through TCRdb, limited to in-frame sequences with V and J called. Missing clones are a known gap in these copies; in checked studies unresolved V genes cover under half, and the rest lacks a known reason. The V and J calls and clone size are taken from that table; D and trimming were inferred from the DNA. In this sample the table shows 200,000 to 300,000 clones, 86% of which occur a single time. The ten top clones hold approximately 2% of the sample.

A word on this clone: This clone's antigen is unknown. Nothing much larger sits one base from this clone, and base qualities are not available.

Each collaborating institution followed its own protocols to collect whole blood in K2EDTA tubes. For TCRbeta analysis, collaborators shipped samples in one of three forms: frozen whole blood, isolated PBMCs, or DNA extracted from either of those sample types. Here is what the overall study found, with its caveats: How much clinical and demographic metadata was included differed by source and by participant, and the metadata was provided uncurated.

Including the terminal cysteine and phenylalanine, the CDR3 comprises 14 residues. Kept here is only the CDR3 DNA, which spans 42 bases and is read in frame from base 1. V and J are trimmed by 2 bases and 4 bases, and the gene matches miss 3 bases of the junction. The germline V gene (reference sequence) yields SGHNT for CDR1 and YYREEE for CDR2. The sample consisted of peripheral blood. This TCR was recovered from a man in his thirties or forties with active or convalescent COVID-19. The sequence links TRBV5-4 to TRBJ2-7, and 10 junction bases match TRBD1. The CDR3 protein is CASSFGTGVYEQYF. Here is the DNA: TGTGCCAGCAGCTTTGGGACAGGGGTTTACGAGCAGTACTTC.